Shown below are 24 T cell receptor beta chains from a single sample sequenced in a study of blood T cells in healthy people across ages. Sample-barcoded 5' priming and a J-beta primer mix drove a second PCR of 7 to 11 cycles. One entry per CDR3 protein, called by TCRdb with MiXCR from the 5' RACE reads. Found here are some 1.7 million distinct CDR3 sequences, 28% of them singletons; the top ten hold around 7.7%. Sequencing was performed on blood. The receptors here all came from a young woman in good health.

The chain is built from TRBV24-1 and TRBJ2-1; TRBD1 aligns across 7 bases. Trimming removed 4 bases from V and 3 bases from J; junction bases left unmatched: 11. This CDR3 comprises 17 residues. The germline V gene encodes CDR1 KGHDR and CDR2 SFDVKD. The CDR3, as DNA: TGTGCCACCAGTGACATTAGGGGGCAGGGGAGCTACAATGAGCAGTTCTTC. Protein: CATSDIRGQGSYNEQFF.

Only a few counts were recorded for this clonotype. The chain couples TRBV4-1 to TRBJ1-6; no firm D call. The CDR3 extends over 16 amino acids. The V end lost 0 bases, the J end lost 3 bases, and 9 bases lay between the germline ends. Germline V lookup: CDR1 MGHRA, CDR2 YSYEKL. Here the CDR3 reads CASSQERAVYNSPLHF. The CDR3 DNA reads TGCGCCAGCAGCCAAGAGAGGGCGGTCTATAATTCACCCCTCCACTTT.

About this clonotype itself: A junction boundary mismatches the germline segment, possibly from a read error. The V call is TRBV9, the J call TRBJ2-5; D remains ambiguous. Germline V gene sequence: CDR1 SGDLS, CDR2 YYNGEE. The CDR3 runs 14 residues. The CDR3 loop is CSSSVRPTQGTQYF. Written as DNA, the CDR3 is TGTTCCAGCAGCGTAAGGCCCACCCAAGGGACCCAGTACTTC.

The CDR3 sequence: CASSQDQLDNEQFF. CDR3 sequence (DNA): TGCGCCAGCAGCCAAGATCAACTAGACAATGAGCAGTTCTTC. The gene calls are TRBV4-1 and TRBJ2-1; a possible D gene is TRBD2 (5 bases). The V end was cut by 0 bases, the J end by 5 bases, with 8 bases between. Germline CDR1 MGHRA, CDR2 YSYEKL. This CDR3 contains 14 residues.

This clonotype appeared a few times. The chain has TRBV11-2 and TRBJ2-1; 15 bases line up with TRBD2. With V trimmed by 7 bases and J by 7 bases, 14 bases remained unmatched. This CDR3 has 18 amino acids. Germline lookup yields CDR1 SGHAT and CDR2 FQNNGV. The CDR3 region is CASKGGGLAGGPSNEQFF. The CDR3 DNA reads TGTGCCAGCAAAGGGGGCGGACTAGCGGGAGGGCCCTCGAATGAGCAGTTCTTC.

The CDR3 spells CASSFSLGEGAFF. The CDR3 bases are TGTGCCAGCAGCTTTTCGCTCGGGGAGGGAGCTTTCTTT. The genes are TRBV11-2 and TRBJ1-1; no reliable D call. V was cut by 3 bases and J by 10 bases, with 15 bases left in between. CDR3 size: 13 residues. Germline assignment: CDR1 SGHAT and CDR2 FQNNGV.

A few counts support this clonotype. The chain joins TRBV4-1 to TRBJ2-7; TRBD2 might be the D (5 bases). Trimming took off 1 base at V and 2 bases at J, with 12 bases between the two ends. Germline-derived CDR1 and CDR2 are MGHRA and YSYEKL. The CDR3 has 15 residues. The DNA of the CDR3 is TGCGCCAGCAGCCAAGTCGAGGACTTCGCCTACGAGCAGTACTTC. This sequence encodes CASSQVEDFAYEQYF.

This clonotype was seen once. This rearrangement joins TRBV4-2 to TRBJ1-1; 7 nucleotides align to TRBD1. J lost 1 base, V lost 1 base, and 9 bases had no gene match. The CDR3 runs 17 residues. Germline CDR1 reads LGHNA; CDR2 reads YNFKEQ. This CDR3 is CASSQVGRGRPNTEAFF. The CDR3 DNA sequence: TGTGCCAGCAGCCAAGTTGGGAGGGGGCGTCCGAACACTGAAGCTTTCTTT.

On this clonotype itself: A much larger clone lies a single base off, so this may be a read error. The chain combines TRBV5-1 with TRBJ1-2; D might be TRBD1 (5 bases). The germline V gene has CDR1 SGHRS and CDR2 YFSETQ. CDR3 length: 12 residues. Here the CDR3 DNA reads TGCGTCAGCAGCTTAGGGGATGGAGGCTACACCTTC. As protein: CVSSLGDGGYTF. The full variable domain, its missing parts supplied by reference TRBV5-1 and TRBJ1-2, is KAGVTQTPRYLIKTRGQQVTLSCSPISGHRSVSWYQQTPGQGLQFLFEYFSETQRNKGNFPGRFSGRQFSNSRSEMNVSTLELGDSALYLCVSSLGDGGYTFGSGTRLTVV.

J is TRBJ2-7 and V is TRBV20-1; D remains ambiguous. This CDR3 spans 17 amino acids. Germline V gene sequence: CDR1 DFQATT, CDR2 SNEGSKA (reference sequence). V was trimmed by 1 base and J by 3 bases, leaving 22 bases between them. The CDR3 loop is CSARAGIGPLSFYEQYF. DNA for the CDR3: TGCAGTGCTAGAGCTGGGATCGGGCCCCTGAGCTTCTACGAGCAGTACTTC.

Turning to this clonotype: A single base separates this from a much larger clone, so it may be a read error. The genes are TRBV20-1 and TRBJ1-2, with TRBD1 identical over 7 bases. The CDR3 spans 14 residues. The V gene end was trimmed by 7 bases and the J gene end by 8 bases; junction bases not matched to a gene: 16. CDR1 is DFQATT, CDR2 SNEGSKA, per germline (reference sequence). CDR3 loop: CSVTLRGVGRGYTF. The CDR3 DNA follows: TGCAGTGTTACACTCAGGGGGGTGGGGCGCGGCTACACCTTC.

This chain connects TRBV7-2 to TRBJ2-1; TRBD2 agrees at 7 bases. Trimming took 0 bases from V and 8 from J; bases not matched to a gene: 10. The length of the CDR3 is 16 residues. The germline V gene has CDR1 SGHTA and CDR2 FQGNSA. CDR3 DNA sequence: TGTGCCAGCAGCTTAGCGCCAACGGGAGGCGGGCATGAGCAGTTCTTC. The encoded protein is CASSLAPTGGGHEQFF.

The chain has TRBV6-5 and TRBJ1-1; D not resolved. V was cut by 5 bases and J by 10 bases, with 20 bases left in between. This CDR3 comprises 14 residues. The germline V gene has CDR1 MNHEY and CDR2 SVGAGI. Here the CDR3 DNA reads TGTGCCAGCAGTCCCCCGCAAGGGTTGAGGGTAGCTTTCTTT. Its protein product is CASSPPQGLRVAFF.

This chain connects TRBV12-5 to TRBJ2-5; D gene uncertain. The CDR3 spans 15 residues. V was trimmed by 2 bases and J by 0 bases, leaving 10 bases between them. Germline V gene lookup returns CDR1 LGHNT and CDR2 FRNRAP. Here the CDR3 reads CASGLPGPYQETQYF. The CDR3 nucleotides read TGTGCTAGTGGTTTGCCCGGCCCGTACCAAGAGACCCAGTACTTC.

The chain has TRBV12-3 or TRBV12-4 and TRBJ2-1, with 16 bases matching TRBD2. V was pared by 2 bases and J by 8 bases, with 12 bases of the junction left unmatched. This CDR3 comprises 19 residues. The CDR3, as DNA: TGTGCCAGCAGTTTAACCCCGGGACTAGCGGGGGGGCCGATGCATGAGCAGTTCTTC. Residues: CASSLTPGLAGGPMHEQFF.

The V gene is TRBV2, the J gene TRBJ2-5, with unresolved D. This CDR3 contains 14 residues. Trimming removed 3 bases at V and 0 bases at J, with 8 bases between. Germline CDR1 and CDR2: SNHLY and FYNNEI. The CDR3 protein is CASSDLVNQETQYF. The CDR3 DNA reads as TGTGCCAGCAGTGACCTGGTCAACCAAGAGACCCAGTACTTC.

In its sample, this clonotype was seen many times. In nucleotides, the CDR3 is TGTGCCAGCAGCTCCCCTCTGGGCCAAGAGACCCAGTACTTC. Translated, it gives CASSSPLGQETQYF. The V and J genes are TRBV7-9 and TRBJ2-5; D gene uncertain. Germline loops: CDR1 SEHNR, CDR2 FQNEAQ (reference sequence). The CDR3 runs to 14 residues. The germline V and J ends were trimmed by 4 bases and 1 base, with 10 bases remaining between them.

As regards this clonotype: A much more abundant neighbour one base away suggests this may be a read error. The rearrangement links TRBV4-3 to TRBJ2-7; a possible D gene is TRBD1 (6 bases). Between the trimmed V and J ends, which lost 4 bases and 0 bases, there was a span of 13 bases. CDR1 LGHNA and CDR2 YSLEER come from the germline V gene. The CDR3 sequence is 15 residues long. CDR3 DNA: TGCGCCAGCAGCCGAATGTCAGGGGCCTCCTACGAGCAGTACTTC. It specifies CASSRMSGASYEQYF.

The V and J genes are TRBV10-3 and TRBJ2-5; possibly TRBD2 for D (5 bases). There are 13 residues in the CDR3. Trimming cost V 2 bases and J 10 bases, with 14 bases left between them. Germline CDR1 is ENHRY and CDR2 is SYGVKD. CDR3 coding DNA: TGTGCCATCAGTGAGGATCCGGGGAAGGGCCAGTACTTC. This encodes CAISEDPGKGQYF.

This clonotype was counted between two and nine times. The rearrangement uses TRBV24-1 and TRBJ1-1; 10 bases agree with TRBD1. CDR1 KGHDR and CDR2 SFDVKD come from the germline V gene. This CDR3 comprises 13 residues. J gave up 11 bases and V 7 bases, and 9 bases lay outside the gene matches. The CDR3 spells CATRSGQGESAFF. DNA for the CDR3: TGTGCCACCAGATCAGGACAGGGGGAATCGGCTTTCTTT.

In the case of this clonotype: Since a much larger clone is just one base distant, this may be a read error. The chain recombines TRBV20-1 with TRBJ2-7, with 9 bases fitting TRBD2. The tail of the sequence fits TRBJ2-5 better, so the J call may be wrong. The CDR3 sequence is 15 residues long. The germline V gene encodes CDR1 DFQATT and CDR2 SNEGSKA (reference sequence). The CDR3 loop reads CSAAGTSPTQETQYF. The CDR3 nucleotides are TGCAGTGCAGCCGGGACTAGCCCTACTCAAGAGACCCAGTACTTC.

The sample holds a few counts of this clonotype. The V call is TRBV7-9, the J call TRBJ1-6, with D uncertain. CDR1 and CDR2 from the germline V gene are SEHNR and FQNEAQ (reference sequence). V lost 4 bases, J lost 4 bases, and 14 bases lay in between. The CDR3 loop spans 16 amino acids. Here the CDR3 reads CASSSQNGVYNSPLHF. The CDR3 coding sequence is TGTGCCAGCAGCTCCCAAAATGGGGTTTATAATTCACCCCTCCACTTT.

There are many counts of this clonotype. The chain has TRBV29-1 and TRBJ2-5, with 13 bases that match TRBD2. V lost 7 bases, J lost 6 bases, and 11 bases stayed unmatched. The CDR3 totals 15 residues. Germline CDR1 is SQVTM and CDR2 is ANQGSEA. CDR3 region: CSAYPKLAGGQTQYF. The CDR3 coding sequence is TGCAGCGCCTACCCAAAACTAGCGGGAGGGCAGACCCAGTACTTC.

This clonotype has more than one count but fewer than ten. The chain has TRBV2 and TRBJ2-5; possibly TRBD2 for D (6 bases). The CDR3 totals 15 residues. V lost 3 bases and J lost 5, with 16 bases in between. Germline CDR1 and CDR2: SNHLY and FYNNEI. The CDR3 loop reads CASSEWEGGDETQYF. CDR3 coding DNA: TGTGCCAGCAGTGAGTGGGAAGGAGGGGACGAGACCCAGTACTTC.